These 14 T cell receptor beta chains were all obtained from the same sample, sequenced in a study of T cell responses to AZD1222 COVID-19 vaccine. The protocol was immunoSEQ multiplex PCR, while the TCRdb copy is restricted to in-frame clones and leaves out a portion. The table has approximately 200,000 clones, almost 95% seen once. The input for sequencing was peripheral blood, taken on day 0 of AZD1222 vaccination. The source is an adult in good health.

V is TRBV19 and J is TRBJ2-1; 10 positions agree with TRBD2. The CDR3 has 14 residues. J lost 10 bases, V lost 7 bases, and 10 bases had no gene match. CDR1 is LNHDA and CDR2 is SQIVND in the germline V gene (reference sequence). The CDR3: CASKEAGGRGEQFF. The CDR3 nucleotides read TGTGCCAGTAAGGAAGCGGGAGGGAGGGGCGAGCAGTTCTTC.

Here the CDR3 reads CASSPVGGTASSEQFF. Written as DNA, the CDR3 is TGTGCCAGCAGTCCGGTAGGCGGGACGGCAAGTAGTGAGCAGTTCTTC. The genes are TRBV27 and TRBJ2-1, with TRBD2 as a possible D gene (6 bases). This CDR3 contains 16 residues. V shed 5 bases and J shed 9 bases, with 23 bases lying between them. Germline loops: CDR1 MNHEY, CDR2 SMNVEV (reference sequence).

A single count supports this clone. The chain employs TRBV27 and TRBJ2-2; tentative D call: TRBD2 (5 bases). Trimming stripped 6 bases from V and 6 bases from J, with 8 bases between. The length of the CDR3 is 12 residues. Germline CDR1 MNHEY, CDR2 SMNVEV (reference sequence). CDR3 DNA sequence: TGTGCCAGCAGCCCCGGGGCCGGGGAGCTGTTTTTT. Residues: CASSPGAGELFF.

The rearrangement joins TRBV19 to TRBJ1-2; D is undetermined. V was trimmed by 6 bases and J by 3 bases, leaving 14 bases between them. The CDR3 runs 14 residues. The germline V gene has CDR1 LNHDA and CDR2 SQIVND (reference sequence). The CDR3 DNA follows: TGTGCCAGTAGGGACCGGGATTCCGACTATGGCTACACCTTC. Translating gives CASRDRDSDYGYTF.

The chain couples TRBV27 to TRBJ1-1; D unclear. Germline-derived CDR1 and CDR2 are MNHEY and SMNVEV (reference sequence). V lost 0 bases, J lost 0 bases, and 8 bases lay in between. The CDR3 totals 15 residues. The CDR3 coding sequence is TGTGCCAGCAGTTTATCGGCGGTCTTGAACACTGAAGCTTTCTTT. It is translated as CASSLSAVLNTEAFF.

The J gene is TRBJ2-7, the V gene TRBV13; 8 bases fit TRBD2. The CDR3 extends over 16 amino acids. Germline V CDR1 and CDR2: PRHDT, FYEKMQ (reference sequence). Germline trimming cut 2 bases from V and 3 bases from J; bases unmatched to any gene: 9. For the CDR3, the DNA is TGTGCCAGCAGCTTACGGGGAGCGGGAGAGGTCTACGAGCAGTACTTC. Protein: CASSLRGAGEVYEQYF.

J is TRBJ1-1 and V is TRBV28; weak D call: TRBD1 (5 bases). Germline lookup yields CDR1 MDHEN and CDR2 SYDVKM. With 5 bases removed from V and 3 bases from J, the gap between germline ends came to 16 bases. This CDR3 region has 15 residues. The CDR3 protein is CASSLWDRGDTEAFF. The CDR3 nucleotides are TGTGCCAGCAGTCTTTGGGACCGGGGGGACACTGAAGCTTTCTTT.

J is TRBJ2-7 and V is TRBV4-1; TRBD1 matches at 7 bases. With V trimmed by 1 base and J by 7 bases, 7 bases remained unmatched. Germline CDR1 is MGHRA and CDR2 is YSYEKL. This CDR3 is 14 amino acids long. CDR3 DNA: TGCGCCAGCAGCCAAGGGACAGGTTGGGGGGAGCAGTACTTC. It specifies CASSQGTGWGEQYF.

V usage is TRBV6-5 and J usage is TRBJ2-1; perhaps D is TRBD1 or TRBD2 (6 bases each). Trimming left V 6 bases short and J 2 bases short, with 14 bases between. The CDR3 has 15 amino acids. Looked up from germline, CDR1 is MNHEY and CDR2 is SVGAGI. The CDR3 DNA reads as TGTGCCAGCAGGGAGGGGGTCCCCGCCTACAATGAGCAGTTCTTC. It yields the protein CASREGVPAYNEQFF.

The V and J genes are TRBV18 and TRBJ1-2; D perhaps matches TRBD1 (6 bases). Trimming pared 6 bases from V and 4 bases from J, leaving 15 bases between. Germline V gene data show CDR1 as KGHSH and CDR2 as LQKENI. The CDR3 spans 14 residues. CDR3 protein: CASSRGTTIYGYTF. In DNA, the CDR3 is TGTGCCAGCTCCCGGGGGACAACCATCTATGGCTACACCTTC.

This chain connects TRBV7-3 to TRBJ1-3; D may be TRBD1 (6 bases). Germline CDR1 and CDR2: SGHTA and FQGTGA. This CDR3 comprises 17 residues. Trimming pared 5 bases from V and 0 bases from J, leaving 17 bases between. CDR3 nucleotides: TGTGCCAGCAGCCCCCGGGGGGCGGGAGGCTCTGGAAACACCATATATTTT. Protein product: CASSPRGAGGSGNTIYF.

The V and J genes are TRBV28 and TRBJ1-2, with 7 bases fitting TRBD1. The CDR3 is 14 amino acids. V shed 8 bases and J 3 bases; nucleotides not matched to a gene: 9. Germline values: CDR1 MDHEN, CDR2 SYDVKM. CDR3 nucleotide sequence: TGTGCCAGCGCCGGGACAGCGGGATACTATGGCTACACCTTC. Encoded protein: CASAGTAGYYGYTF.

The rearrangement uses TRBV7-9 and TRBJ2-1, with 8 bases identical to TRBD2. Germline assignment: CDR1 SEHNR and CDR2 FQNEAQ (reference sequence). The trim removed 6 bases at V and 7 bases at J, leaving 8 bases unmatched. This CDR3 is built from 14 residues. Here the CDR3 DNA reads TGTGCCAGCAGACAGACTAGCGCGATAAATGAGCAGTTCTTC. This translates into CASRQTSAINEQFF.

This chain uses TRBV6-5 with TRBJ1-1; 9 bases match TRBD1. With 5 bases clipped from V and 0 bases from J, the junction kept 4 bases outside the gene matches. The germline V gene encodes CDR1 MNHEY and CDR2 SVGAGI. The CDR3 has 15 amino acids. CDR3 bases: TGTGCCAGCAGTCTACAGGGGGCCATGAACACTGAAGCTTTCTTT. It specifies CASSLQGAMNTEAFF.